One and the same sample provided the 12 T cell receptor beta chains below, sequenced in a study of blood T cells in healthy people across ages. Alongside a J-beta primer mix, a sample-barcoded 5' primer served in a second PCR lasting 7 to 11 cycles. TCRdb ran MiXCR on the 5' RACE reads and lists one entry per CDR3 protein. The sample yields about 1.6 million distinct CDR3 sequences, about 35% seen once. The sample was blood. These receptors were taken from a woman aged 25-40 years in good health.

The chain carries TRBV20-1 and TRBJ1-4; D perhaps matches TRBD1 (6 bases). CDR3 length: 15 residues. In germline, CDR1 is DFQATT, CDR2 SNEGSKA (reference sequence). Trimming took off 0 bases at V and 8 bases at J, with 16 bases between the two ends. The CDR3 DNA sequence: TGCAGTGCTAGAGATTCCGGGACACCGGGAGAAAAACTGTTTTTT. Encoded protein: CSARDSGTPGEKLFF.

This rearrangement joins TRBV7-6 to TRBJ2-1; the D is unclear. V lost 3 bases to trimming and J lost 7 bases, with 13 bases between them. The V gene's germline CDR1 is SGHVS and CDR2 FNYEAQ. This CDR3 comprises 14 residues. The CDR3 bases are TGTGCCAGCAGCTTGTCCCTGGTACTTAATGAGCAGTTCTTC. Amino acid sequence: CASSLSLVLNEQFF.

The J gene is TRBJ2-3, the V gene TRBV9; D might be TRBD2 (6 bases). The CDR3 runs 17 residues. Germline V gene sequence: CDR1 SGDLS, CDR2 YYNGEE. V was pared by 0 bases and J by 1 base, with 15 bases between. CDR3 in amino acids: CASSVGLGGSRTDTQYF. The DNA of the CDR3 is TGTGCCAGCAGCGTAGGGTTGGGGGGTAGCCGCACAGATACGCAGTATTTT.

A remark on this clonotype: With a much larger clone just one base away, this may be a read error. The V gene is TRBV29-1, the J gene TRBJ1-2; TRBD1 is a possible D gene (6 bases). Germline lookup yields CDR1 SQVTM and CDR2 ANQGSEA. Between the trimmed V and J ends, which lost 7 bases and 4 bases, there was a span of 22 bases. CDR3 length: 15 amino acids. CDR3 residues: CSAPRGALPGYGYTF. For the CDR3, the DNA is TGCAGCGCCCCCCGGGGGGCTCTACCGGGCTATGGCTACACCTTC.

The chain is built from TRBV5-1 and TRBJ2-1, with D possibly matching TRBD2 (6 bases). Trimming cost V 0 bases and J 9 bases, with 19 bases left between them. The CDR3 sequence is 16 residues long. Germline lookup yields CDR1 SGHRS and CDR2 YFSETQ. Written as DNA, the CDR3 is TGCGCCAGCAGCTTGGCCATCGGGGCCCTCGGGGGTGAGCAGTTCTTC. It yields the protein CASSLAIGALGGEQFF.

The V call is TRBV5-1, the J call TRBJ2-1; 9 bases map to TRBD2. CDR1 and CDR2 (germline): SGHRS, YFSETQ. The CDR3 totals 14 residues. J lost 15 bases, V lost 4 bases, and 14 bases had no gene match. CDR3 coding DNA: TGCGCCAGCAGCCCCCGGGTAGCGGGGGTGACTCGGTTCTTC. It encodes CASSPRVAGVTRFF.

This clonotype has more than one count but fewer than ten. V and J are TRBV27 and TRBJ2-3; no definite D call. V gave up 0 bases and J gave up 1 base, with 8 bases separating them. Germline loops: CDR1 MNHEY, CDR2 SMNVEV (reference sequence). The CDR3 spans 15 residues. The CDR3 DNA reads TGTGCCAGCAGTTTATCAGGGTCCCGCACAGATACGCAGTATTTT. It codes for CASSLSGSRTDTQYF.

Remarks on this clonotype: The junction does not match germline at one end; this may be a read error. The V and J genes are TRBV11-2 and TRBJ1-6; D not resolved. Per germline, CDR1 SGHAT and CDR2 FQNNGV. The length of the CDR3 is 15 residues. The CDR3 sequence is CASSLELGAGSPLHF. DNA of the CDR3: TGTGCTAGCAGCTTAGAGCTGGGTGCGGGGTCACCCCTCCACTTT.

V usage is TRBV3-1 and J usage is TRBJ2-4, with 9 nucleotides matching TRBD2. The J call may be wrong; the DNA end is better matched by TRBJ2-7. The CDR3 is 18 amino acids. In germline, CDR1 is LGHDT, CDR2 YNNKEL (reference sequence). The DNA for the CDR3 is TGTGCCAGCAGCCAAGTGACCCCGACTAGCGGAGCCCCCTACGAGCAGTACTTC. This sequence encodes CASSQVTPTSGAPYEQYF.

The chain uses TRBV6-5 and TRBJ2-5, with TRBD2 identical over 7 bases. This CDR3 is built from 13 residues. CDR1 and CDR2 from the germline V gene are MNHEY and SVGAGI. J was trimmed by 5 bases and V by 3 bases; bases with no gene match: 3. The DNA for the CDR3 is TGTGCCAGCAGTTATACTAGCGATGAGACCCAGTACTTC. This sequence encodes CASSYTSDETQYF.

The CDR3 loop is CASSRGVRGQPQHF. CDR3 nucleotide sequence: TGTGCCAGCAGCCGGGGTGTAAGGGGACAGCCCCAGCATTTT. The J gene is TRBJ1-5, the V gene TRBV6-5; a weak D match, TRBD1 (5 bases). Germline V gene sequence: CDR1 MNHEY, CDR2 SVGAGI. V lost 6 bases to trimming and J lost 7 bases, with 16 bases between them. The CDR3 spans 14 residues.

This clonotype turned up a few times. This chain joins TRBV10-2 and TRBJ1-1; TRBD1 matches 8 bases. Losses at the gene ends were 4 bases for V and 4 bases for J; bases not matched to a gene: 5. Germline CDR1 reads WSHSY; CDR2 reads SAAADI. This CDR3 region has 14 residues. The CDR3 region is CASSGQGAVTEAFF. The CDR3 nucleotides are TGCGCCAGCAGTGGCCAGGGGGCTGTCACTGAAGCTTTCTTT.